The T cell receptor (beta chain) under discussion was sequenced for a study of blood T cells in healthy people across ages. General study results and limits: Estimates drawn from one million T cells were deemed to understate diversity. Naive CD4+ cell counts and diversity both ran higher in long-lived than in aged donors.

This CDR3 is built from 14 residues. Losses at the gene ends were 8 bases for V and 3 bases for J; bases not matched to a gene: 8. CDR1 and CDR2 (germline): SGHTA, FQGNSA. A J-beta primer mix and a sample-barcoded 5' primer were used in a second PCR of about 6 to 12 cycles. TCRdb re-derived calls from the 5' RACE reads in MiXCR, one entry per CDR3 protein. The sample yields 1.5 million or so distinct CDR3 sequences, roughly 40% seen once. Samples had at least 6 million PBMCs isolated from them. On this clonotype: Its antigen is undetermined.

V is TRBV7-2 and J is TRBJ2-7, with 9 bases identical to TRBD2. Sequencing input: blood. The origin of this receptor is a woman aged 18-30 years in good health. For the CDR3, the DNA is TGTGCCAGCTTCCCAGCGGGGGGCTTCTACGAGCAGTACTTC. Translating gives CASFPAGGFYEQYF.